A selection of T cell receptor beta chains follows, all from one sample in a study of identical twins. TCRdb re-called the 5' RACE reads through MiXCR, storing one row per CDR3 protein. This table has under 900,000 distinct CDR3 sequences, roughly 12% appearing once. The same sample was also used in a study of yellow fever vaccine responses in identical twins.

The sequenced sample was PBMCs. Receptors originate from a woman in her late teens or twenties in good health. CDR3s leave out the opening cysteine and the closing phenylalanine or tryptophan.

cdr3_length: 13
v_call: TRBV5-1
cdr3_aa: ASSWTTGADYEQY

cdr3_length: 10
v_call: TRBV5-1
cdr3_aa: ASSTQGHEQF

cdr3_length: 13
v_call: TRBV4-1
cdr3_aa: ASSQERGLYTEAF

cdr3_length: 15
v_call: TRBV18
cdr3_aa: ASSRSSGAVTDNEQF

cdr3_length: 14
v_call: TRBV7-9
cdr3_aa: ASSPLGGSRNTEAF

cdr3_length: 15
v_call: TRBV15
cdr3_aa: ATSRDRGRSNSYEQY

cdr3_length: 10
v_call: TRBV29-1
cdr3_aa: SVQKLNTEAF

cdr3_length: 16
v_call: TRBV5-1
cdr3_aa: ASSLVSTPRSSYNEQF

cdr3_length: 14
v_call: TRBV9
cdr3_aa: ASSPQREAYTDTQY

cdr3_length: 9
v_call: TRBV13
cdr3_aa: ASNRGGEQY

cdr3_length: 12
v_call: TRBV6-5
cdr3_aa: ASSYNGENTEAF

cdr3_length: 15
v_call: TRBV20-1
cdr3_aa: SARMVRDRPSYNEQF

cdr3_length: 13
v_call: TRBV5-1
cdr3_aa: ASSYLAGAGETQY

cdr3_length: 15
v_call: TRBV28
cdr3_aa: ASSLTPVSVITDTQY

cdr3_length: 12
v_call: TRBV28
cdr3_aa: ASSSPGRLDTQY

cdr3_length: 14
v_call: TRBV7-9
cdr3_aa: ASSSRQGSPTDTQY